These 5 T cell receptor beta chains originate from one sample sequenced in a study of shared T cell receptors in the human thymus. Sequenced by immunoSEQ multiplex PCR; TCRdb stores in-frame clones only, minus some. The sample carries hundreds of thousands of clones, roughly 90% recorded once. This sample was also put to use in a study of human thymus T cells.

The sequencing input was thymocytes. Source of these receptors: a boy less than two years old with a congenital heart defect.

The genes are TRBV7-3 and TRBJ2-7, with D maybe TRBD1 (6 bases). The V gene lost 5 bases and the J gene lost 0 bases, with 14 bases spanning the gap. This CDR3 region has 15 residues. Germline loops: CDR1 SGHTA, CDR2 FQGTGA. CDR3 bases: TGTGCCAGCAGCGGACAGCCCTCGAGCTCCTACGAGCAGTACTTC. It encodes CASSGQPSSSYEQYF.

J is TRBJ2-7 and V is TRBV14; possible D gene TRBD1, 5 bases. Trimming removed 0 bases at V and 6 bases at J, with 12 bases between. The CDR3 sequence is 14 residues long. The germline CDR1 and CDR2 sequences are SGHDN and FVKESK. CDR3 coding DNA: TGTGCCAGCAGCCAAGATTTGAGGCAGGGCGAGCAGTACTTC. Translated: CASSQDLRQGEQYF.

The CDR3 here is CSVTQGGTQYF. The DNA of the CDR3 is TGCAGCGTTACGCAGGGGGGTACGCAGTATTTT. This chain connects TRBV29-1 to TRBJ2-3; D might be TRBD1 (7 bases). V lost 5 bases and J lost 8, with 11 bases in between. CDR1 is SQVTM, CDR2 ANQGSEA, per germline. This CDR3 is 11 amino acids long.

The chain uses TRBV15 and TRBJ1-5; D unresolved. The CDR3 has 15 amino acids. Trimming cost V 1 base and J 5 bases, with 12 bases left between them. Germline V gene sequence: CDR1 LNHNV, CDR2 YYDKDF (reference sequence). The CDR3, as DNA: TGTGCCACCAGCAGAGCACTAGGACCCCATCAGCCCCAGCATTTT. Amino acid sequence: CATSRALGPHQPQHF.

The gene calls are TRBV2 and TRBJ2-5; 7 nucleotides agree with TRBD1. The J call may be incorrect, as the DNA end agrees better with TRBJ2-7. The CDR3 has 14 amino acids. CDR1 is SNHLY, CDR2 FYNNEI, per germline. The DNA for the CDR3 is TGTGCCAGCAGTGATCGACAGGGCAGAGGCGAGCAGTACTTC. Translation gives CASSDRQGRGEQYF.